The entry below describes one TCR beta chain. The sample originates from a study of blood T cell repertoires in COVID-19. The protocol was immunoSEQ multiplex PCR, while the TCRdb copy is restricted to in-frame clones and leaves out a portion. The sample shows 250,000 to 400,000 clones, less than 85% of them seen only once. The V end lost 0 bases, the J end lost 4 bases, and 12 bases lay between the germline ends. This CDR3 spans 15 amino acids. CDR1 is MNHNS and CDR2 is SASEGT in the germline V gene. This TCR was sampled from a woman aged 25 to 45 who had been exposed to COVID-19. The rearrangement joins TRBV6-1 to TRBJ1-2; D might be TRBD1 (5 bases). Sequenced sample: PBMCs or T cells enriched from blood (not recorded which). The CDR3 loop is CASSEALWGGYGYTF. The CDR3 nucleotides are TGTGCCAGCAGTGAAGCGCTGTGGGGGGGCTATGGCTACACCTTC.